This paragraph covers one T cell receptor (beta chain) sequence. This sample is drawn from a study of T cells after posttransplantation cyclophosphamide. Profiling relied on immunoSEQ multiplex PCR, and the TCRdb table lists in-frame clones only, not all of them. The top ten clones hold 0.2% to 0.3% of a sample with about 31,000 clones, 75% to 95% of them seen once. Cells defined as naive were viable CD3+CD4+ or CD3+CD8+ and CCR7+CD45RA+CD45RO-CD95-CD27+CD28+. This TCR was recovered from an older woman in good health, CMV-negative, and a related stem cell transplant donor. Sequenced material: naive CD4+ T cells sorted from PBMCs.

For the CDR3, the DNA is TGTGCCAGCAGCTCCAGAGGTGGGACAGGGTACACTGAAGCTTTCTTT. Its translation: CASSSRGGTGYTEAFF. The rearrangement uses TRBV11-2 and TRBJ1-1; 9 bases are a match to TRBD1. V was pared by 4 bases and J by 3 bases, with 9 bases of the junction left unmatched. The CDR3 has 16 amino acids. Germline CDR1 SGHAT, CDR2 FQNNGV.